This record looks at one T cell receptor (beta chain) sequence and its context. This CDR3 has 16 residues. Germline CDR1 and CDR2: MNHEY and SMNVEV (reference sequence). V was shortened by 0 bases and J by 7 bases, with 13 bases between the two germline ends. This sample is drawn from a study of Ad26.COV2.S vaccination and SARS-CoV-2 variants. The sample's treatment: roughly 19 received Ad26.COV2.S at low or high dose, single or two shots; 5 received placebo; per-sample allocation not given. At day 63 after the first vaccine or placebo injection, samples were drawn. The method was immunoSEQ multiplex PCR; TCRdb's version includes in-frame clones alone and lacks a portion of them. The sample consists of under 550,000 clones, roughly 90% of them appearing once.

The receptor was isolated from a person aged 18-65 years who received the Ad26.COV2.S COVID-19 vaccine or a placebo. The sequences come from peripheral blood, collected in a trial of Ad26.COV2.S vaccine versus placebo. The chain combines TRBV27 with TRBJ1-6; D is ambiguous. CDR3 amino acids: CASSLSGDGVNSPLHF. The CDR3 DNA is TGTGCCAGCAGTTTATCAGGCGACGGAGTAAATTCACCCCTCCACTTT.